This T cell receptor beta chain appears in the sequencing data of a study of cytomegalovirus exposure and HLA in healthy donors. In the study overall: Earlier findings included some 120 million unique TCR beta sequences obtained from 150 million to 200 million T cells. Study-level findings and limits: Accurate prediction of most subjects' HLA-A and HLA-B alleles from TCR beta sequences was reported. Some TCR beta chains (about 170 of them) were listed as cytomegalovirus-associated. In a later analysis, HLA-C alleles had the fewest associated TCRs, DRB1 alleles the most.

Primers: 60 Vbeta forward and 13 Jbeta reverse. Profiled with immunoSEQ multiplex PCR; TCRdb holds only in-frame clones, not every one. The sample includes fewer than 150,000 clones, about three quarters of them seen just once. For this clone: What it binds is unknown.

The CDR3 loop spans 11 amino acids. Germline V gene sequence: CDR1 MNHNS, CDR2 SASEGT. V was pared by 0 bases and J by 16 bases, with 10 bases between. Sequencing was carried out using PBMCs. The gene calls are TRBV6-1 and TRBJ2-1; a weak D match, TRBD2 (5 bases). The TCR was taken from a man between 60 and 75 years old in good health and CMV-seropositive. The CDR3 DNA follows: TGTGCCAGCAGTGAAGCGCGAGGAGGTTTCTTC. Its protein product is CASSEARGGFF.